The 30 T cell receptor beta chains below were found in one sample sequenced in a study of T cells expressing NK-cell markers. TCRdb reworked the 5' RACE reads into one entry per CDR3 protein, no DNA. The sample table includes around 260,000 distinct CDR3 sequences. The source material was blood T cells: a sorted CD56 or NKG2C T cell subset, CD4+ or CD8+ T cells, or bulk PBMC T cells (not recorded which). These receptor sequences come from a woman between 18 and 75 years old in good health.

The chain recombines TRBV29-1 with TRBJ2-1; TCRdb's D call of TRBD1 is untestable without DNA. CDR1 and CDR2 (germline): SQVTM, ANQGSEA. The CDR3 contains 12 residues. The CDR3 loop reads CSVVSGANEQFF.

J is TRBJ1-1 and V is TRBV29-1. The CDR3 totals 13 residues. CDR1 is SQVTM, CDR2 ANQGSEA, per germline. The CDR3 protein is CSVEAHPNTEAFF. Looking up the rest from reference TRBV29-1 and TRBJ1-1 gives the full variable domain: SAVISQKPSRDICQRGTSLTIQCQVDSQVTMMFWYRQQPGQSLTLIATANQGSEATYESGFVIDKFPISRPNLTFSTLTVSNMSPEDSSIYLCSVEAHPNTEAFFGQGTRLTVV.

This chain connects TRBV7-7 to TRBJ2-1. Germline CDR1 is SSHAT and CDR2 is FNYEAQ (reference sequence). The CDR3 spans 16 residues. CDR3 amino acids: CASSLTGFGSYNEQFF.

Here the CDR3 reads CASRDGDGYYGYTF. V and J are TRBV5-1 and TRBJ1-2; the D call of TRBD1 rests on TCRdb alone, since no DNA is present to check it. The CDR3 is 14 amino acids. Germline assignment: CDR1 SGHRS and CDR2 YFSETQ.

The chain couples TRBV3-1 to TRBJ1-1; the D call from TCRdb, TRBD1, cannot be confirmed without DNA. CDR1 LGHDT and CDR2 YNNKEL come from the germline V gene (reference sequence). This CDR3 has 13 residues. CDR3: CASSTGQTTEAFF. The variable domain in full, completed from reference TRBV3-1 and TRBJ1-1, reads DTAVSQTPKYLVTQMGNDKSIKCEQNLGHDTMYWYKQDSKKFLKIMFSYNNKELIINETVPNRFSPKSPDKAHLNLHINSLELGDSAVYFCASSTGQTTEAFFGQGTRLTVV.

This chain uses TRBV4-2 with TRBJ2-5; TCRdb selects TRBD2, and the lack of DNA leaves this call unchecked. CDR1 LGHNA and CDR2 YNFKEQ come from the germline V gene. This CDR3 contains 16 residues. The CDR3 region is CASSHGGLADQETQYF.

The chain uses TRBV6-1 and TRBJ2-2; TCRdb proposes TRBD1, but this gene call is untestable without DNA. This CDR3 comprises 14 residues. In germline, CDR1 is MNHNS, CDR2 SASEGT. The CDR3 is CASKGDANTGELFF.

The chain is built from TRBV10-1 and TRBJ2-5; no DNA is available, so the TRBD2 call from TCRdb remains unchecked. Germline-derived CDR1 and CDR2 are WNHNN and SYGVQD (reference sequence). This CDR3 has 17 residues. The CDR3 sequence: CASSDGSVAGGKETQYF.

This chain's CDR3 is CASSSASGSYNEQFF. The chain is built from TRBV27 and TRBJ2-1. Per the germline V gene, CDR1 is MNHEY and CDR2 is SMNVEV (reference sequence). The CDR3 sequence is 15 residues long.

The V call is TRBV5-5, the J call TRBJ2-7. From germline, CDR1 is SGHKS and CDR2 YYEKEE (reference sequence). There are 11 residues in the CDR3. This chain's CDR3 is CASSFKYEQYF.

The chain links TRBV7-2 to TRBJ2-1. The CDR3 covers 12 residues. CDR1 SGHTA and CDR2 FQGNSA come from the germline V gene. CDR3 amino acids: CASSLGLLEQFF.

The V and J genes are TRBV7-2 and TRBJ1-2. This CDR3 is 14 amino acids long. The germline V gene has CDR1 SGHTA and CDR2 FQGNSA. The CDR3 loop reads CASSFTAGNYGYTF.

The chain links TRBV12-3 or TRBV12-4 to TRBJ2-6; TCRdb picks TRBD1, but there is no DNA to check that call. The CDR3 has 18 amino acids. The CDR3 loop reads CASKEDGRVLTGANVLTF.

Here the CDR3 reads CSVEDRRENTGELFF. This rearrangement joins TRBV29-1 to TRBJ2-2. Germline V gives CDR1 SQVTM, CDR2 ANQGSEA. This CDR3 contains 15 residues.

The chain employs TRBV12-3 or TRBV12-4 and TRBJ2-2; the D call from TCRdb, TRBD2, cannot be confirmed without DNA. CDR3 length: 15 amino acids. Here the CDR3 reads CASRSGGAATGELFF.

The chain uses TRBV5-1 and TRBJ1-4; as DNA is missing, the TRBD1 call by TCRdb cannot be tested. This CDR3 contains 16 residues. Germline lookup yields CDR1 SGHRS and CDR2 YFSETQ. Here the CDR3 reads CASSLTGGATNEKLFF.

CDR3 amino acids: CASSLGLAGLQETQYF. The J gene is TRBJ2-5, the V gene TRBV9; TCRdb's D call, TRBD2, is unchecked because there is no DNA. CDR3 length: 16 residues. The germline V gene encodes CDR1 SGDLS and CDR2 YYNGEE.

The rearrangement uses TRBV20-1 and TRBJ1-6; TCRdb returns TRBD1, unconfirmable since there is no DNA. The CDR3 loop spans 12 amino acids. The germline V gene encodes CDR1 DFQATT and CDR2 SNEGSKA (reference sequence). The CDR3: CSARRVNSPLHF.

The rearrangement uses TRBV5-1 and TRBJ1-5. The length of the CDR3 is 13 residues. The germline V gene has CDR1 SGHRS and CDR2 YFSETQ. The CDR3 loop is CASADGLNQPQHF.

The chain combines TRBV29-1 with TRBJ2-1; TCRdb gives TRBD1 as the D gene, but with no DNA this cannot be confirmed. The CDR3 length is 12 residues. CDR1 and CDR2 (germline): SQVTM, ANQGSEA. CDR3 sequence: CSGGVGSHEQFF.

The gene calls are TRBV20-1 and TRBJ2-4; TCRdb names TRBD2, which stays unverified in the absence of DNA. This CDR3 is 15 amino acids long. CDR1 and CDR2 (germline): DFQATT, SNEGSKA (reference sequence). CDR3 sequence: CSARASGTDKNIQYF.

The V gene is TRBV2, the J gene TRBJ2-1. The length of the CDR3 is 12 residues. Germline V gene sequence: CDR1 SNHLY, CDR2 FYNNEI. This CDR3 reads CASSFSGIVRFF.

The chain has TRBV10-3 and TRBJ1-1; TCRdb indicates TRBD1, and absent DNA this call remains unverified. This CDR3 contains 13 residues. The germline gives CDR1 ENHRY, CDR2 SYGVKD. This chain's CDR3 is CAISVNRDTEAFF.

The chain has TRBV5-6 and TRBJ2-1; the D call from TCRdb, TRBD2, cannot be confirmed without DNA. The CDR3 has 16 amino acids. The germline V gene encodes CDR1 SGHDT and CDR2 YYEEEE. CDR3 sequence reads: CASSLVWLAGDNEQFF.

V usage is TRBV6-5 and J usage is TRBJ2-3. The germline CDR1 and CDR2 sequences are MNHEY and SVGAGI. The CDR3 length is 14 residues. CDR3: CASSYEVAPDTQYF.

This chain links TRBV7-6 with TRBJ2-6; TCRdb's assignment of TRBD1 cannot be checked, as there is no DNA. In germline, CDR1 is SGHVS, CDR2 FNYEAQ. This CDR3 contains 18 residues. CDR3 protein: CASSLTGTGPGGANVLTF.

The V gene is TRBV18, the J gene TRBJ2-7; TCRdb lists TRBD2, though no DNA is available to test this call. Germline-derived CDR1 and CDR2 are KGHSH and LQKENI. This CDR3 has 15 amino acids. The CDR3 protein is CASSPPSGATYEQYF.

J is TRBJ2-5 and V is TRBV20-1; there is no DNA to check the TCRdb D call of TRBD2. Germline V gene sequence: CDR1 DFQATT, CDR2 SNEGSKA (reference sequence). The CDR3 runs to 17 residues. The CDR3 reads CSARDFGTSGSVKTQYF.

This chain links TRBV7-2 with TRBJ2-2; with no DNA, the TCRdb D assignment of TRBD1 cannot be verified. Germline lookup yields CDR1 SGHTA and CDR2 FQGNSA. This CDR3 spans 15 amino acids. The CDR3 spells CASSPGTGLGGELFF.

V and J are TRBV6-5 and TRBJ1-3; lacking DNA, the TRBD1 call made by TCRdb goes unchecked. Germline-derived CDR1 and CDR2 are MNHEY and SVGAGI. CDR3 length: 15 amino acids. CDR3 in amino acids: CASSYHRGSGNTIYF.